This TCR beta chain comes out of a study of T cells expressing NK-cell markers. The study's findings and limits: The CD3+CD56-NKG2C+ fraction of a handful of donors was also led by these clonotypes.

Of note for this clonotype: Its antigen is currently unknown.

The CDR3 has 16 residues. TCRdb reanalyzed the 5' RACE reads, giving one entry per CDR3 protein sequence and no DNA. The sample table sets out 400,000 to 450,000 distinct CDR3 sequences. The material sequenced was blood T cells: a sorted CD56 or NKG2C T cell subset, CD4+ or CD8+ T cells, or bulk PBMC T cells (not recorded which). The sequence came from a woman between 18 and 70 years old in good health. V usage is TRBV12-3 or TRBV12-4 and J usage is TRBJ2-3; TCRdb gives TRBD1 as the D gene, but with no DNA this cannot be confirmed. CDR3 sequence reads: CASSSWGGRSTDTQYF.